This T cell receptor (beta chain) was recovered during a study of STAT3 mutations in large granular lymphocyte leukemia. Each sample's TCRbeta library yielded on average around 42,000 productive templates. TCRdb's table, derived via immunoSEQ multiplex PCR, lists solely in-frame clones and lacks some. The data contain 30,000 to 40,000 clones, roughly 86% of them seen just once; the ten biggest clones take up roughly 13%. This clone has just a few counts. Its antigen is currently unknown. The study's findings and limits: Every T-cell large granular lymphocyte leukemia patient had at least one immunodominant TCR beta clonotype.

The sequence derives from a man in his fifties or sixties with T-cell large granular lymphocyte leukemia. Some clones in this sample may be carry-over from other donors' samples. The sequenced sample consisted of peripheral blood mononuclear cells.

CDR3 sequence: CASSIQGISEAFF. The CDR3 region has the DNA TGTGCCAGTAGTATCCAGGGGATCTCTGAAGCTTTCTTT. The J gene is TRBJ1-1, the V gene TRBV19; TRBD1 is a possible D gene (6 bases). This CDR3 is built from 13 residues. CDR1 is LNHDA, CDR2 SQIVND, per germline (reference sequence). V lost 3 bases and J lost 6, with 11 bases in between.